This entry lists 7 T cell receptor beta chains sequenced from one sample in a study of shared clonotypes between healthy human individuals. Only in-frame clones appear in the TCRdb table, and some are missing; sequencing was by immunoSEQ multiplex PCR. This table has under 2,000,000 clones, about 95% appearing once. CD45RO negativity and positive selection for CCR7 defined naive CD8 cells, a population that excluded terminally differentiated effector memory CD45RA+ cells. Sequenced input: naive CD8+ T cells sorted from blood. All receptors come from a man aged 18 to 35 in good health.

This chain connects TRBV12-2 to TRBJ2-7; the table gives TRBD1 as D, unverified against the DNA. TRBV12-2 is a listed pseudogene. The CDR3 covers 21 residues. The CDR3, as DNA: TGTGCAAGTCGCTTAGGTGATCTACCTACTTCGGACAGGGATCCAGCCTACGAGCAGTACTTC. Translating it yields CASRLGDLPTSDRDPAYEQYF.

The J gene is TRBJ2-7, the V gene TRBV13, with 9 positions matching TRBD1. Germline trimming cut 4 bases from V and 4 bases from J; bases unmatched to any gene: 8. Per the germline V gene, CDR1 is PRHDT and CDR2 is FYEKMQ (reference sequence). The CDR3 has 15 amino acids. CDR3 bases: TGTGCCAGCAGCTGGTCCGGGACAGGGTTATACGAGCAGTACTTC. Its translation is CASSWSGTGLYEQYF.

The rearrangement joins TRBV6-6 to TRBJ1-6; no clear D. Germline V lookup: CDR1 MNHNY, CDR2 SVGAGI (reference sequence). The CDR3 totals 11 residues. The germline V and J ends were trimmed by 6 bases and 13 bases, with 10 bases remaining between them. Here the CDR3 reads CASSSGFPLHF. CDR3 sequence (DNA): TGTGCCAGCAGCTCCGGTTTCCCCCTCCACTTT.

The CDR3 here is CASSSQDRGRYGYTF. DNA for the CDR3: TGTGCCAGCAGCTCTCAGGACAGGGGGAGGTATGGCTACACCTTC. The gene calls are TRBV7-9 and TRBJ1-2; 10 positions match TRBD1. Trimming removed 4 bases from V and 5 bases from J; junction bases left unmatched: 7. The CDR3 totals 15 residues. Germline V gene lookup returns CDR1 SEHNR and CDR2 FQNEAQ (reference sequence).

This chain links TRBV5-8 with TRBJ2-3; D not resolved. The V gene's germline CDR1 is SGHTS and CDR2 YDEGEE. The ends were cut back, 1 base at V and 0 bases at J, with 9 bases in the middle. The CDR3 is 15 amino acids. The CDR3 region is CASSLRWASTDTQYF. The CDR3 region has the DNA TGTGCCAGCAGCTTGCGATGGGCTAGCACAGATACGCAGTATTTT.

The rearrangement joins TRBV7-8 to TRBJ1-6; no reliable D call. The V and J ends lost 0 bases and 7 bases respectively, with 10 bases between them. Germline CDR1 SGHVS, CDR2 FQNEAQ. The CDR3 loop spans 15 amino acids. The CDR3 spells CASSLAQPENSPLHF. The CDR3 coding sequence is TGTGCCAGCAGCTTAGCCCAGCCCGAAAATTCACCCCTCCACTTT.

CDR3: CASSVGNSYEQYF. CDR3 nucleotide sequence: TGCGCCAGCAGTGTTGGCAACTCCTACGAGCAGTACTTC. The rearrangement uses TRBV10-1 and TRBJ2-7; D remains unclear. The CDR3 length is 13 residues. CDR1 and CDR2 from the germline V gene are WNHNN and SYGVQD (reference sequence). Trimming stripped 4 bases from V and 0 bases from J, with 7 bases between.